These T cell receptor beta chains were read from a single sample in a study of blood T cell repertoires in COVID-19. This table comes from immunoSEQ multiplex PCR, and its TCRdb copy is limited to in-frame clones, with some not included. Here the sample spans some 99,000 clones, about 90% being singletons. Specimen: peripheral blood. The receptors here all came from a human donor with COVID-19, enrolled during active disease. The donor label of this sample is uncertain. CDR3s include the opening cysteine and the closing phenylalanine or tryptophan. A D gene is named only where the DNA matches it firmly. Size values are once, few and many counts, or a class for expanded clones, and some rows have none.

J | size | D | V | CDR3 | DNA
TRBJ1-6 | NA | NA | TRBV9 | CASSGLTGESDSPLHF | TGTGCCAGCAGCGGATTGACGGGAGAGAGTGATTCACCCCTCCACTTT
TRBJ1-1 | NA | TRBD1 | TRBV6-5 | CASRGTGELVAFF | TGTGCCAGCAGGGGAACAGGGGAGTTAGTCGCTTTCTTT
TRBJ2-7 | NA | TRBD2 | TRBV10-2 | CASSRTSGTNEQYF | TGCGCCAGCTCACGGACTAGCGGGACTAACGAGCAGTACTTC
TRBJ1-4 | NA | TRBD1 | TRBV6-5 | CASRTTGPDEKLFF | TGTGCCAGCAGGACGACAGGGCCGGATGAAAAACTGTTTTTT
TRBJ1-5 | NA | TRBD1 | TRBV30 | CAWSVQGQRGQPQHF | TGTGCCTGGAGTGTACAGGGACAGAGAGGTCAGCCCCAGCATTTT
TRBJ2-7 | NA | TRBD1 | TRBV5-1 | CASSLGVGGKDEQYF | TGCGCCAGCAGCTTGGGAGTAGGGGGCAAGGACGAGCAGTACTTC
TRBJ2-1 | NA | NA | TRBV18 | CASSPIAVNYNEQFF | TGTGCCAGCTCACCCATAGCGGTTAATTACAATGAGCAGTTCTTC
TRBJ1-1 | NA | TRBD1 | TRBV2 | CASSGTGGWAFF | TGTGCCAGCAGTGGTACAGGGGGATGGGCTTTCTTT
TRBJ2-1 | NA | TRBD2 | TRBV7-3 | CASSLSLAGNEQFF | TGTGCCAGCAGCTTAAGCCTAGCGGGAAATGAGCAGTTCTTC
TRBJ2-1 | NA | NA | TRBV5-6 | CASSGSGASYNEQFF | TGTGCCAGCAGCGGGAGCGGTGCCTCCTACAATGAGCAGTTCTTC
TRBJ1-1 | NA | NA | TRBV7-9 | CASSSTGGNTEAFF | TGTGCCAGCAGCTCCACCGGGGGGAACACTGAAGCTTTCTTT
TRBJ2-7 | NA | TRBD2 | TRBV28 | CASSLGGSSYEQYF | TGTGCCAGCAGTTTGGGGGGGTCCTCCTACGAGCAGTACTTC
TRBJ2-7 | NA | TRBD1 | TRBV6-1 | CASSEQGASYEQYF | TGTGCCAGCAGTGAACAGGGGGCGTCGTACGAGCAGTACTTC
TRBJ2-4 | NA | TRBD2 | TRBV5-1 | CASRPGRGAKNIQYF | TGCGCCAGCAGACCTGGGAGGGGAGCCAAAAACATTCAGTACTTC
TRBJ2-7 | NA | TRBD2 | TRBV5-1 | CASSGLAGGRYEQYF | TGCGCCAGCAGCGGGTTAGCGGGAGGAAGGTACGAGCAGTACTTC
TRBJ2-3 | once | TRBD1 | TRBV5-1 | CASSWTGTAISTDTQYF | TGCGCCAGCAGCTGGACCGGGACAGCAATTAGCACAGATACGCAGTATTTT
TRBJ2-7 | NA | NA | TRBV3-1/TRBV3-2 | CASSSDSTAYEQYF | TGTGCCAGCAGCTCGGACTCTACCGCCTACGAGCAGTACTTC
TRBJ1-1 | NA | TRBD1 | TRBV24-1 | CATSDLGQGVGTEAFF | TGTGCCACCAGTGATTTAGGGCAGGGGGTCGGCACTGAAGCTTTCTTT
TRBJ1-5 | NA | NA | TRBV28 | CATGSQPQHF | TGTGCCACCGGGAGTCAGCCCCAGCATTTT
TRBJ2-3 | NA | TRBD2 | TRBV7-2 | CASSLTSGITDTQYF | TGTGCCAGCAGCTTGACTAGCGGAATCACAGATACGCAGTATTTT
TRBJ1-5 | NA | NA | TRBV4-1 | CASSPGGRGNQPQHF | TGCGCCAGCAGCCCCGGGGGTCGTGGCAATCAGCCCCAGCATTTT
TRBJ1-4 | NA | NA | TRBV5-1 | CASSGSGPANEKLFF | TGCGCCAGCAGCGGATCAGGGCCGGCTAATGAAAAACTGTTTTTT
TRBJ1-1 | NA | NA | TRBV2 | CASIGGTEAFF | TGTGCCAGCATCGGGGGTACTGAAGCTTTCTTT
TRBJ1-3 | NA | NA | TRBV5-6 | CASSLDSGNTIYF | TGTGCCAGCAGCTTGGACAGTGGAAACACCATATATTTT
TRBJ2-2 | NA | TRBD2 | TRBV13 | CASSFGGTSGNTGELFF | TGTGCCAGCAGCTTTGGCGGGACTAGCGGGAACACCGGGGAGCTGTTTTTT
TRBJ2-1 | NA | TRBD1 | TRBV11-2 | CASSLDLETGRYEQFF | TGTGCCAGCAGCTTAGATCTAGAGACAGGGCGCTATGAGCAGTTCTTC
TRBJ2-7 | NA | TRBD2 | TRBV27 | CASSVSSGRALYEQYF | TGTGCCAGCAGTGTCTCTAGCGGGAGGGCCCTCTACGAGCAGTACTTC
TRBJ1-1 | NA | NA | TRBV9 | CASSATGDTYSEAFF | TGTGCCAGCAGCGCGACAGGAGACACCTACTCTGAAGCTTTCTTT
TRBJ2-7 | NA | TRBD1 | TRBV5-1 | CASSLLGQVTYEQYF | TGCGCCAGCAGCTTGTTGGGACAGGTCACCTACGAGCAGTACTTC
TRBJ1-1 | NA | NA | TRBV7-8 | CASSYDIPSEAFF | TGTGCCAGCAGCTACGACATCCCATCTGAAGCTTTCTTT
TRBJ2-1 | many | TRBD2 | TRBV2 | CASSGTSGVSNEQFF | TGTGCCAGCAGTGGGACTAGCGGGGTTTCGAATGAGCAGTTCTTC
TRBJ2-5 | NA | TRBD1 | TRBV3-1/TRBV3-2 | CASSHRRDRGRGGSQYF | TGTGCCAGCAGCCACCGAAGGGACAGGGGGCGCGGGGGGTCCCAGTACTTC
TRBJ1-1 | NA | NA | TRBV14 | CASSPPRPGNTEAFF | TGTGCCAGCAGCCCTCCCCGACCGGGTAACACTGAAGCTTTCTTT